This T cell receptor (beta chain) is drawn from a study of shared clonotypes between healthy human individuals. Study-level background: The plates for each donor numbered three CD4 naive, three CD4 memory, two CD8 naive and one CD8 memory.

Study-wide results and caveats: Roughly 5% of naive CD4 clonotypes were shared across four donors. Generally, estimated richness proved larger in naive subsets than it did in memory subsets.

Positively selected for CCR7, the CD45RO-negative cells used as naive CD8 cells excluded terminally differentiated effector memory CD45RA+ cells. With V trimmed by 6 bases and J by 5 bases, 11 bases remained unmatched. Germline V CDR1 and CDR2: ENHRY, SYGVKD. The CDR3 has 15 residues. About this clone itself: Its matching antigen is unknown.

Assay: immunoSEQ multiplex PCR; the TCRdb copy retains only in-frame clones and omits some. The table lists around 1.9 million clones, just over 90% of them singletons. This clonotype was obtained from a man aged 18 to 29 in good health. Some clones in this sample may be carry-over from other donors' samples. Sequences were obtained from naive CD8+ T cells from PBMCs. The chain recombines TRBV10-3 with TRBJ2-7, with TRBD2 identical over 9 bases. CDR3 in DNA: TGTGCCATCAGGATTAATAGCGGGAGTCGCGACGAGCAGTACTTC. Translation gives CAIRINSGSRDEQYF.